The TCR beta chain under discussion was sequenced for a study of lymphopenia after photon versus proton radiotherapy (dated 2019 in TCRdb). Study-wide context: In patients with gastrointestinal tumors who developed high-grade lymphopenia, the study compared the immunological effects of photon radiation therapy with those of proton radiation therapy. A cohort of under 25 patients with gastrointestinal tumors who received either photon or proton therapy and subsequently developed lymphopenia was included. The goal of the study was to characterize the differences between the two radiation modalities in how they affect the immune system.

Preparation of the library involved the immunoSEQ multiplex PCR assay. Alongside multiparametric flow cytometry, deep sequencing of rearranged TCR beta loci was used to profile the T cell repertoires. Not all clones reach the TCRdb copy of this immuneACCESS table, which keeps in-frame sequences only. Checked studies attribute under half of the gap to unresolved V genes and leave the rest unexplained. Recorded for this sample are about 62,000 clones; around 90% of them occurred a single time. The ten largest clones add up to 9.5% to 15% of the sample. General conclusions and limits of the study: The survival association was assessed only in patients who died, and better survival with proton therapy was presented by the authors as a possibility rather than a demonstrated result. After the lymphocyte count nadir, photon-treated repertoires showed oligoclonal expansion, especially of CD8+ Temra cells, which drove the drop in diversity. During treatment, patients who received photon therapy lost naive T cells and TCR diversity and gained effector/memory populations, whereas patients who received proton therapy remained relatively stable. Across the cohort, a larger post-nadir drop in TCR diversity was inversely correlated with overall survival time among patients who died.

The CDR3 starts with the cysteine, ends with the phenylalanine, and has 13 residues. Only the CDR3 DNA stays, 39 bases, in frame from base 1. As regards this clone: What this receptor recognizes is not known. Base qualities are not provided; no much larger clone lies one nucleotide away.

The rearranged segments are TRBV21-1 and TRBJ2-5; the table names TRBD1, a call not compared with the DNA. TRBV21-1 is flagged as a pseudogene. The receptor was isolated from a man older than 75 with esophageal cancer. This specimen consisted of peripheral blood, obtained from a patient treated with proton-based radiotherapy. The DNA is as follows: TGTGCCAGCACCAAACTAGGGGCAGAGACCCAGTACTTC. Translated, this gives CASTKLGAETQYF.